Shown below are 5 T cell receptor beta chains from a single sample sequenced in a study of T cell responses to AZD1222 COVID-19 vaccine. Profiling relied on immunoSEQ multiplex PCR, and the TCRdb table lists in-frame clones only, not all of them. The table lists 140,000 or so clones, 80% to 90% of them singletons, with roughly 1.7% in the top ten. Sequences were derived from peripheral blood, sampled on day 0 of AZD1222 vaccination. These receptors all stem from an adult in good health.

The table lists this clone with a count of one. The J gene is TRBJ1-2, the V gene TRBV9; D is ambiguous. The CDR3 consists of 12 residues. Germline V gene lookup returns CDR1 SGDLS and CDR2 YYNGEE. Trimming left V 0 bases short and J 2 bases short, with 2 bases between. CDR3 DNA sequence: TGTGCCAGCAGCGTAGACAACTATGGCTACACCTTC. Translating gives CASSVDNYGYTF.

This chain uses TRBV7-6 with TRBJ2-1, with 9 bases that match TRBD1. The J segment lost 7 bases and the V segment lost 5 bases, leaving 9 bases of the junction unmatched. CDR1 is SGHVS, CDR2 FNYEAQ, per germline. This CDR3 contains 15 residues. The CDR3 region is CASSPPGQGRNEQFF. The CDR3, as DNA: TGTGCCAGCAGCCCTCCGGGACAGGGAAGAAATGAGCAGTTCTTC.

The chain carries TRBV5-6 and TRBJ1-2; 9 nucleotides line up with TRBD1. Germline assignment: CDR1 SGHDT and CDR2 YYEEEE. The CDR3 consists of 15 residues. V trimming: 8 bases; J trimming: 3 bases; junction bases outside the gene matches: 11. The CDR3 region is CASRDRAPLYYGYTF. CDR3 sequence (DNA): TGTGCCAGTAGGGACAGGGCCCCACTTTACTATGGCTACACCTTC. The full variable domain, with the rest looked up from reference TRBV5-6 and TRBJ1-2, is DAGVTQSPTHLIKTRGQQVTLRCSPKSGHDTVSWYQQALGQGPQFIFQYYEEEERQRGNFPDRFSGHQFPNYSSELNVNALLLGDSALYLCASRDRAPLYYGYTFGSGTRLTVV.

The chain is built from TRBV7-9 and TRBJ1-2, with 7 bases fitting TRBD1. The CDR3 contains 16 residues. J was trimmed by 1 base and V by 5 bases; bases with no gene match: 10. The germline V gene has CDR1 SEHNR and CDR2 FQNEAQ (reference sequence). CDR3 residues: CASSPGGSGGNYGYTF. In DNA, the CDR3 is TGTGCCAGCAGCCCTGGGGGATCAGGGGGTAACTATGGCTACACCTTC.

This chain joins TRBV7-9 and TRBJ2-5; the D gene is possibly TRBD1 (6 bases). The tail of the sequence fits TRBJ2-7 better, so the J call may be wrong. The CDR3 covers 13 residues. The germline V gene has CDR1 SEHNR and CDR2 FQNEAQ (reference sequence). CDR3 sequence reads: CASSLGTLYEQYF. For the CDR3, the DNA is TGTGCCAGCAGCTTGGGGACACTCTACGAGCAGTACTTC.